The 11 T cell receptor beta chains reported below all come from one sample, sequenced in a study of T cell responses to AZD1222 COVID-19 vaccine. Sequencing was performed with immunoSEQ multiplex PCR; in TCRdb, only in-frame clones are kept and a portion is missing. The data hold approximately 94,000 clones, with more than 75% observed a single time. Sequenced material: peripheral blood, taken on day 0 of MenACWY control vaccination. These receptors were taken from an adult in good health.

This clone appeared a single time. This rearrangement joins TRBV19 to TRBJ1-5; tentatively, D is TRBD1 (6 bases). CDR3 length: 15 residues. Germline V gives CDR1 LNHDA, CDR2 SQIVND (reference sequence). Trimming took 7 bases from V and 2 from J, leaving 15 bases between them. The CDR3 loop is CASTTTRQGNQPQHF. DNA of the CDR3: TGTGCCAGTACAACCACCCGACAGGGCAATCAGCCCCAGCATTTT. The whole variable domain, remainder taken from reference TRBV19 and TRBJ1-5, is DGGITQSPKYLFRKEGQNVTLSCEQNLNHDAMYWYRQDPGQGLRLIYYSQIVNDFQKGDIAEGYSVSREKKESFPLTVTSAQKNPTAFYLCASTTTRQGNQPQHFGDGTRLSIL.

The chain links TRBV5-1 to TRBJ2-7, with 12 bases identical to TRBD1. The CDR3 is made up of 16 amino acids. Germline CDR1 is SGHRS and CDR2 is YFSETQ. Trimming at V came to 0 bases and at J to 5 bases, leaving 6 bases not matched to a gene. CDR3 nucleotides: TGCGCCAGCAGCTTGGGCGGGACAGGGGGCCTCGACGAGCAGTACTTC. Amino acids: CASSLGGTGGLDEQYF.

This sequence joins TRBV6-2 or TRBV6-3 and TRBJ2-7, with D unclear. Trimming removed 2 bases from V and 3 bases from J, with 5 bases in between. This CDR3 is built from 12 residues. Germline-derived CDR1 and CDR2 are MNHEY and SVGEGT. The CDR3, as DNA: TGTGCCAGCAGTTACGCAGACTACGAGCAGTACTTC. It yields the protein CASSYADYEQYF.

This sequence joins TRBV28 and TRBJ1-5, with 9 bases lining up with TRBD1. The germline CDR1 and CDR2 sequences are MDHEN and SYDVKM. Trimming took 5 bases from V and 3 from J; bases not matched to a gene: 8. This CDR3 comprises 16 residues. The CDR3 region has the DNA TGTGCCAGCAGTGGGGGGGACAGGGCCCCCAATCAGCCCCAGCATTTT. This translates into CASSGGDRAPNQPQHF.

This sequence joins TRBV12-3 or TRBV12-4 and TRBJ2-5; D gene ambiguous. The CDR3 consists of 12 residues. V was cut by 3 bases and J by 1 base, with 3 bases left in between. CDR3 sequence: CASSLSQETQYF. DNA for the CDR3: TGTGCCAGCAGTTTGTCCCAAGAGACCCAGTACTTC.

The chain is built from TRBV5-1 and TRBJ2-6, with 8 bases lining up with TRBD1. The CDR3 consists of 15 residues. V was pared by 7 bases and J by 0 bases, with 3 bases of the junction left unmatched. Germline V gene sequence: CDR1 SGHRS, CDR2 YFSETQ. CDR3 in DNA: TGCGCCAGCCGGACAGGGAGCTCTGGGGCCAACGTCCTGACTTTC. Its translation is CASRTGSSGANVLTF.

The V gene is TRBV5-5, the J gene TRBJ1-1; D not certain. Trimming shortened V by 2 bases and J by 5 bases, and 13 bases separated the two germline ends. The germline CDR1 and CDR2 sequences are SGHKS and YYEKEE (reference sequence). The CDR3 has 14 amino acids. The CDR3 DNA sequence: TGTGCCAGCAGCTTAAGTCCCGGGGAGACTGAAGCTTTCTTT. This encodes CASSLSPGETEAFF.

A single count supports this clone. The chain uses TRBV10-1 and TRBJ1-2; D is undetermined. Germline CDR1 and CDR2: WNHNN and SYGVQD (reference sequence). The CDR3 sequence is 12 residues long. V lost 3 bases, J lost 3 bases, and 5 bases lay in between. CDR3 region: CASSDGYYGYTF. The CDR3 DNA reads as TGCGCCAGCAGTGATGGGTACTATGGCTACACCTTC.

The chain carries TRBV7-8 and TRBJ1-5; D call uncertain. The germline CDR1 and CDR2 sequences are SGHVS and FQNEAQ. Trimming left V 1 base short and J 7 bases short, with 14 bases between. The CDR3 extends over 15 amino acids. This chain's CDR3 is CASSLGSGSAQPQHF. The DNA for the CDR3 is TGTGCCAGCAGCTTAGGGTCGGGGTCGGCGCAGCCCCAGCATTTT.

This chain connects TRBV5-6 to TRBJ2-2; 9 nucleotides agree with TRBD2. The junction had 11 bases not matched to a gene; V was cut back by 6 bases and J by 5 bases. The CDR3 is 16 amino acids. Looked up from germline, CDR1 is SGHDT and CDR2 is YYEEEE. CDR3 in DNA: TGTGCCAGCAACCCCGAGGGTAGCGGGGGAACCGGGGAGCTGTTTTTT. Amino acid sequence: CASNPEGSGGTGELFF.

The CDR3 nucleotides read TGTGCCAGCAGCTATAGTAGGGAGGCGGGCACTGAAGCTTTCTTT. Its protein product is CASSYSREAGTEAFF. The chain links TRBV9 to TRBJ1-1; unclear D gene. CDR1 and CDR2 from the germline V gene are SGDLS and YYNGEE. Trimming cost V 4 bases and J 4 bases, with 17 bases left between them. The CDR3 is 15 residues long.